This T cell receptor (beta chain) was observed in a study of blood T cell repertoires in COVID-19. Across the whole study: Acute and convalescent COVID-19 samples came from the United States, Italy and Spain. T cells, B-cell-depleted T cells, or PBMCs provided the cDNA or gDNA that served as material.

In the study's own analysis: Counts of nucleated cells, estimated from reference gene primer amplification, were obtained. The method was immunoSEQ multiplex PCR; TCRdb's version includes in-frame clones alone and lacks a portion of them. V and J calls and clone size come straight from that table; D and trimming were deduced from the DNA. The data contain 300,000 to 400,000 clones, 70% to 90% of them seen just once; the ten biggest clones take up under 4%. Germline V CDR1 and CDR2: SGHAT, FQNNGV. Trimming removed 0 bases from V and 4 bases from J, with 4 bases in between. The CDR3 has 13 amino acids. Seattle participants joined during active infection and were tracked over time.

The sample consisted of peripheral blood. This clonotype originated in a woman aged 25 to 39 with COVID-19, enrolled during active disease. The chain combines TRBV11-2 with TRBJ1-5; no firm D call. Here the CDR3 DNA reads TGTGCCAGCAGCTTAGATATTAATCAGCCCCAGCATTTT. Amino acids: CASSLDINQPQHF. The full variable domain, rest sourced from reference TRBV11-2 and TRBJ1-5, is EAGVAQSPRYKIIEKRQSVAFWCNPISGHATLYWYQQILGQGPKLLIQFQNNGVVDDSQLPKDRFSAERLKGVDSTLKIQPAKLEDSAVYLCASSLDINQPQHFGDGTRLSIL.